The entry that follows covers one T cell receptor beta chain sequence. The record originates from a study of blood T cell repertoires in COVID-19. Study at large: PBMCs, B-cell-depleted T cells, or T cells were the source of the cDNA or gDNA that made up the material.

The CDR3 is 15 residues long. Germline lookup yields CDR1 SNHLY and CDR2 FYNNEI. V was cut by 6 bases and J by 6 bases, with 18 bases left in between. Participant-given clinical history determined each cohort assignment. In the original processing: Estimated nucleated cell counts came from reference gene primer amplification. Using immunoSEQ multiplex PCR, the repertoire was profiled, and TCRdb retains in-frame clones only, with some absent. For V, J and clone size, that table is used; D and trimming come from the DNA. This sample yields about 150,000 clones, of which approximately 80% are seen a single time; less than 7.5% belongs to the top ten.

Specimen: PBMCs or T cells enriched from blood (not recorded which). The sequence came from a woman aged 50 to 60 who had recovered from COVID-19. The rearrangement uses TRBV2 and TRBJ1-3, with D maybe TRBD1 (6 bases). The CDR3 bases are TGTGCCAGCAGAGGGGGATTGTACACCACAAACACCATATATTTT. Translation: CASRGGLYTTNTIYF.